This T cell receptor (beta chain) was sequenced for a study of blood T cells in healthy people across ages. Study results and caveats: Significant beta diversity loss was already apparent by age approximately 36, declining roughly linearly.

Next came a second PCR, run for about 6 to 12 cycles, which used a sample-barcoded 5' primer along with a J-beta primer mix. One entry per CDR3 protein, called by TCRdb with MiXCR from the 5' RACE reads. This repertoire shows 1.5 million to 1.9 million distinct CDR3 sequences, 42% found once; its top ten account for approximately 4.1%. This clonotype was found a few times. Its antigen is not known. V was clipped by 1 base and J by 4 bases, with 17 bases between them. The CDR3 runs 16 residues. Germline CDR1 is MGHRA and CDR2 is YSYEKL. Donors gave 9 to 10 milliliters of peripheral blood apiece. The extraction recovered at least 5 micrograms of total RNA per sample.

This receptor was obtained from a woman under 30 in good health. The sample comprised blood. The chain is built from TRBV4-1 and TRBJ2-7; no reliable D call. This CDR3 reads CASSQAVSNRWYEQYF. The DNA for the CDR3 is TGCGCCAGCAGCCAAGCGGTCAGCAACAGATGGTACGAGCAGTACTTC.